A selection of T cell receptor beta chains follows, all from one sample in a study of blood T cell repertoires in COVID-19. Profiling relied on immunoSEQ multiplex PCR, and the TCRdb table lists in-frame clones only, not all of them. The table has a few hundred thousand clones, over 70% seen once; the top ten hold 1% to 1.5%. Sequencing was carried out using peripheral blood. The receptor set was obtained from a woman aged 50 to 60 with acute or convalescent COVID-19. Each CDR3 is given with its conserved first and last residue. D genes are given only for firm matches. Clone sizes are given selectively: once, few, many, or a class where the clone is expanded.

DNA	CDR3	D	size	V	J
TGCGCCAGCAGCTTGGAAGGGAGCGGTGAGCAGTTCTTC	CASSLEGSGEQFF	NA	NA	TRBV5-1	TRBJ2-1
TGTGCCAGTAGCCACCCGGGACAGGGATTCTACAATGAGCAGTTCTTC	CASSHPGQGFYNEQFF	TRBD1	once	TRBV19	TRBJ2-1
TGTGCCAGCAGCTTAGGACAGGGGGCCTACAATGAGCAGTTCTTC	CASSLGQGAYNEQFF	TRBD1	NA	TRBV7-6	TRBJ2-1
TGTGCCAGCAGCTTTAATACGGGACAGAACTACGAGCAGTACTTC	CASSFNTGQNYEQYF	TRBD1	few	TRBV7-9	TRBJ2-7
TGTGCCAGCAGCTTTCAAGTCGGACAGGTCCTAGGGGAGCAGTACTTC	CASSFQVGQVLGEQYF	TRBD1	once	TRBV11-2	TRBJ2-7
TGCGCCAGCAGTGAGTCGCTTAGGGGGATTTACGCTCAGCCCCAGCATTTT	CASSESLRGIYAQPQHF	NA	NA	TRBV10-2	TRBJ1-5
TGTGCCAGCAGCTCTACAGGGGATCTGGACTACTACAATGAGCAGTTCTTC	CASSSTGDLDYYNEQFF	NA	NA	TRBV7-2	TRBJ2-1
TGTGCCAGCAGTTCTACAGGGGAATGGGACACCGGGGAGCTGTTTTTT	CASSSTGEWDTGELFF	TRBD1	NA	TRBV27	TRBJ2-2
TGCGCCAGCAGCTTGGGTGGACAGGGGATAAACAATGAGCAGTTCTTC	CASSLGGQGINNEQFF	TRBD1	NA	TRBV5-1	TRBJ2-1
TGTGCCAGCAGGCTTACTAGCGGGGGGCCGGGGACGCAGTATTTT	CASRLTSGGPGTQYF	TRBD2	NA	TRBV6-5	TRBJ2-3
TGTGCCAGCAGCCAAGGTCCGGGGAATGTGCAGTACTTC	CASSQGPGNVQYF	NA	NA	TRBV14	TRBJ2-7
TGTGCCAGCAGCGTCGGGACAGCCTTTAATTCACCCCTCCACTTT	CASSVGTAFNSPLHF	TRBD1	NA	TRBV9	TRBJ1-6
TGTGCCTTGGATAGCGGGAGGGTTTCAGATACGCAGTATTTT	CALDSGRVSDTQYF	TRBD2	NA	TRBV30	TRBJ2-3
TGCGCCAGCAGGACTAGCGGGAACAATGAGCAGTTCTTC	CASRTSGNNEQFF	TRBD2	NA	TRBV5-1	TRBJ2-1
TGTGCCAGCGTAGCGTGGAACACCGGGGAGCTGTTTTTT	CASVAWNTGELFF	NA	NA	TRBV27	TRBJ2-2
TGTGCCAGCAGCCCGGTGATATCTGGAAACACCATATATTTT	CASSPVISGNTIYF	NA	NA	TRBV7-9	TRBJ1-3
TGTGCCAGCAGCATCGGACAGGATGGCTACACCTTC	CASSIGQDGYTF	TRBD1	NA	TRBV5-4	TRBJ1-2
TGCGCCAGCAGCTTGGGGTCGGGGGAGACCCAGTACTTC	CASSLGSGETQYF	NA	once	TRBV5-1	TRBJ2-5
TGTGCCAGCTTCCCGGGACAGGGGACCTCTGGGGCCAACGTCCTGACTTTC	CASFPGQGTSGANVLTF	TRBD1	few	TRBV2	TRBJ2-6
TGTGCCAGCAGCTTACGAGGAGAATTCGGGAAACTGTTTTTT	CASSLRGEFGKLFF	NA	NA	TRBV7-2	TRBJ1-4
TGCAGCGTTGGGACAGGGGACGTCTACACCTTC	CSVGTGDVYTF	TRBD1	NA	TRBV29-1	TRBJ1-2
TGTGCCAGCAGCCTCCTACAGGGGGGGACAGGGACCCAGTACTTC	CASSLLQGGTGTQYF	NA	NA	TRBV3-1/TRBV3-2	TRBJ2-5
TGTGCCAGCAATAGACTGACAGACTCTAATGAAGCTTTCTTT	CASNRLTDSNEAFF	NA	NA	TRBV3-1/TRBV3-2	TRBJ1-1
TGTGCCTGGAGTCCGACAGGGAATACCAATCAGCCCCAGCATTTT	CAWSPTGNTNQPQHF	TRBD1	NA	TRBV30	TRBJ1-5
TGTGCCACCAGCAGAGGGAAAGGAGGGCTGGGTGGAAACACCATATATTTT	CATSRGKGGLGGNTIYF	NA	NA	TRBV15	TRBJ1-3
TGTGCCAGCAGTCCGCTCAGGGGTCATAACTATGGCTACACCTTC	CASSPLRGHNYGYTF	NA	NA	TRBV5-6	TRBJ1-2
TGTGCCAGCAGCCAAGATCGGAGAGGGGGTGAAGCTTTCTTT	CASSQDRRGGEAFF	NA	NA	TRBV4-2	TRBJ1-1
TGTGCCACCAGTGATCCGAGGACAGGGGGGGAAAAACTGTTTTTT	CATSDPRTGGEKLFF	TRBD1	NA	TRBV24-1	TRBJ1-4
TGTGCCAGCGCAGGGGCCTACGAGCAGTACTTC	CASAGAYEQYF	NA	NA	TRBV7-9	TRBJ2-7
TGTGCCAGCAGCTTACTACCGGGACTAGCGGGTGACCAAGAGACCCAGTACTTC	CASSLLPGLAGDQETQYF	TRBD2	NA	TRBV7-9	TRBJ2-5
TGCGCCAGCAGCTGGGGGGGTAAGGAGAACACTGAAGCTTTCTTT	CASSWGGKENTEAFF	NA	NA	TRBV5-1	TRBJ1-1
TGTGCCATCAGTAATCTACTTACCTACGAGCAGTACTTC	CAISNLLTYEQYF	NA	once	TRBV10-3	TRBJ2-7
TGTGCCAGTAGTAGCGACAGGGGGTTATGGCAGTTCTTC	CASSSDRGLWQFF	TRBD1	NA	TRBV19	TRBJ2-1
TGCGCCAGCAGCCCTAATGAGGGAAACTATGGCTACACCTTC	CASSPNEGNYGYTF	NA	NA	TRBV5-1	TRBJ1-2
TGTGCCACCAGTGATTTGGCAGGGGAAGATGGCTACACCTTC	CATSDLAGEDGYTF	NA	NA	TRBV24-1	TRBJ1-2
TGCGCCAGCAGCCAAGAAATAGCGGGCACCCCAAGCTCCTACAATGAGCAGTTCTTC	CASSQEIAGTPSSYNEQFF	TRBD2	NA	TRBV4-3	TRBJ2-1
TGTGCCAGCAGTGAAGCCCCTCGGGACAGGGGGTACAACACCATATATTTT	CASSEAPRDRGYNTIYF	TRBD1	NA	TRBV6-1	TRBJ1-3
TGTGCCTCCAGAAATAGCGGGAGGACCCAGGGCGGTGAGACCCAGTACTTC	CASRNSGRTQGGETQYF	TRBD2	NA	TRBV10-3	TRBJ2-5
TGTGCCTGGAGTGCCTTCTATGGCTACACCTTC	CAWSAFYGYTF	NA	NA	TRBV30	TRBJ1-2
TGTGCCTCGACCCCGCTAGGTACCTACAATGAGCAGTTCTTC	CASTPLGTYNEQFF	NA	NA	TRBV19	TRBJ2-1
TGTGCCAGCAGTCCCAATGACATTTTTGGCTACACCTTC	CASSPNDIFGYTF	NA	NA	TRBV12-3/TRBV12-4	TRBJ1-2
TGTGCCAGCAGTTACTCCCGAAGTAGCGGCAATGAGCAGTTCTTC	CASSYSRSSGNEQFF	NA	NA	TRBV6-5	TRBJ2-1
TGTGCTATGTTCGCGATGAACACTGAAGCTTTCTTT	CAMFAMNTEAFF	NA	NA	TRBV30	TRBJ1-1